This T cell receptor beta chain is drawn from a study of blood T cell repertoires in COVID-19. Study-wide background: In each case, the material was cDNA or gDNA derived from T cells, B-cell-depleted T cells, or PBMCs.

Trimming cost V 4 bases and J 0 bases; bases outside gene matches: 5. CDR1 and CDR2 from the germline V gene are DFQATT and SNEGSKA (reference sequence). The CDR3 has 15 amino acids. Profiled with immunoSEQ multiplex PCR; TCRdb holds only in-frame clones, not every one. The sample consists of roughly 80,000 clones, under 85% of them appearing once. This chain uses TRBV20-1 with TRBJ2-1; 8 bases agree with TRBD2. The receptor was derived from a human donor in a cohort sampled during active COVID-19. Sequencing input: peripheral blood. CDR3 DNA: TGCAGTGCTAATGAGCGGGGGAGCTCCTACAATGAGCAGTTCTTC. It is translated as CSANERGSSYNEQFF.